A single sample is the source of the 3 T cell receptor beta chains below, sequenced in a study of blood T cells in healthy people across ages. Then a second PCR, running roughly 7 to 11 cycles, was carried out with a sample-barcoded 5' primer and a J-beta primer mix. In TCRdb, the 5' RACE reads were re-called with MiXCR into one record per CDR3 protein. The sample lists 600,000 to 1,000,000 distinct CDR3 sequences; roughly 25% were seen once. These same data were also listed under a study on T cells of mothers and their children.

The sample was blood. These receptors originate from a boy aged 5-17 years in good health.

The chain carries TRBV12-3 or TRBV12-4 and TRBJ2-7, with 8 positions matching TRBD2. J lost 6 bases, V lost 6 bases, and 7 bases had no gene match. The CDR3 covers 13 residues. CDR3: CASRWTSFPEQYF. DNA for the CDR3: TGTGCCAGCAGATGGACTAGCTTCCCCGAGCAGTACTTC.

This chain uses TRBV20-1 with TRBJ2-3; 10 nucleotides match TRBD2. CDR1 DFQATT and CDR2 SNEGSKA come from the germline V gene (reference sequence). J gave up 4 bases and V 3 bases, and 4 bases lay outside the gene matches. The CDR3 consists of 14 residues. The CDR3 reads CSASSLAGADTQYF. In DNA, the CDR3 is TGCAGTGCTAGCTCCCTAGCGGGAGCAGATACGCAGTATTTT.

CDR3 coding DNA: TGTGCCAGCAGCTTGGCCCCACATCGGGGGGACAATGAGCAGTTCTTC. This encodes CASSLAPHRGDNEQFF. The chain has TRBV5-5 and TRBJ2-1; 7 nucleotides match TRBD2. The CDR3 sequence is 16 residues long. Germline CDR1 is SGHKS and CDR2 is YYEKEE (reference sequence). V shed 0 bases and J 5 bases; nucleotides not matched to a gene: 8.